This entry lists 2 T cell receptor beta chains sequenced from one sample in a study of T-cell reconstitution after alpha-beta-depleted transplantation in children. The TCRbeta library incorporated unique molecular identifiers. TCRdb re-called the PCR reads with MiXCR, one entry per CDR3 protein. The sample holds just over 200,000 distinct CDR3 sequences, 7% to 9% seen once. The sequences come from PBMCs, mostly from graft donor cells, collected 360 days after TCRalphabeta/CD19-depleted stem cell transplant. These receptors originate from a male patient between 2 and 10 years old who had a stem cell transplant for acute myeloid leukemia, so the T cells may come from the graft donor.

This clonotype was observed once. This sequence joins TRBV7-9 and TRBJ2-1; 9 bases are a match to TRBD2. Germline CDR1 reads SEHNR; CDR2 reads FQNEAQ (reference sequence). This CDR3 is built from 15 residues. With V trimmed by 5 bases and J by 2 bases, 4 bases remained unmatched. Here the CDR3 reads CASSPTSGPYNEQFF. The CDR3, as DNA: TGTGCCAGCAGCCCGACTAGCGGACCCTACAATGAGCAGTTCTTC.

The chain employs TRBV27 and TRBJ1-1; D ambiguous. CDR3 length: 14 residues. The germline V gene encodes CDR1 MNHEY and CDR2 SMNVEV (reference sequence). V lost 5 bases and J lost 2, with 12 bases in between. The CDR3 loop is CASSPWVPNTEAFF. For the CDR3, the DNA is TGTGCCAGCAGTCCTTGGGTTCCAAACACTGAAGCTTTCTTT.